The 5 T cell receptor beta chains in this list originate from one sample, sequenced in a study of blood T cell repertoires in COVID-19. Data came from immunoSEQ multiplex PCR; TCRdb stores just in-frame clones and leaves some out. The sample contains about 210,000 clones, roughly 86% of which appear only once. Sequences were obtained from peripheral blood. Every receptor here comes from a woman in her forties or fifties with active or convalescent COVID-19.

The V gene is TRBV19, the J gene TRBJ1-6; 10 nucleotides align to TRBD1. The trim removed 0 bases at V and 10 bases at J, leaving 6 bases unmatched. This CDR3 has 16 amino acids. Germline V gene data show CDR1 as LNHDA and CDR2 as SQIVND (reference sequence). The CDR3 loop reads CASSIDRDRGVSPLHF. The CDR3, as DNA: TGTGCCAGTAGTATAGATCGGGACAGGGGTGTCTCACCCCTCCACTTT.

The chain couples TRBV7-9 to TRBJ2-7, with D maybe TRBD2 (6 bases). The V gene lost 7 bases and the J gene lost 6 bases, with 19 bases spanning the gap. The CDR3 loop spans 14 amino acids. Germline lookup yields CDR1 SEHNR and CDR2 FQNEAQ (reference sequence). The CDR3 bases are TGTGCCAGCAACCAAGGGTCACTAGCTTCCGAGCAGTACTTC. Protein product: CASNQGSLASEQYF.

The CDR3 spells CASSTGQGAAEAFF. The CDR3 DNA reads TGTGCCAGTAGTACGGGACAGGGGGCAGCTGAAGCTTTCTTT. This chain links TRBV19 with TRBJ1-1; TRBD1 agrees at 12 bases. Germline trimming cut 4 bases from V and 6 bases from J; bases unmatched to any gene: 3. The CDR3 loop spans 14 amino acids. CDR1 is LNHDA and CDR2 is SQIVND in the germline V gene (reference sequence).

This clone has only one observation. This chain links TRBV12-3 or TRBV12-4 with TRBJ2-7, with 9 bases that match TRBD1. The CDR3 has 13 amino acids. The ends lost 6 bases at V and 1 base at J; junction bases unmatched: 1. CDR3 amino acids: CASRGTGSYEQYF. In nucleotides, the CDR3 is TGTGCCAGCAGGGGGACAGGGTCCTACGAGCAGTACTTC.

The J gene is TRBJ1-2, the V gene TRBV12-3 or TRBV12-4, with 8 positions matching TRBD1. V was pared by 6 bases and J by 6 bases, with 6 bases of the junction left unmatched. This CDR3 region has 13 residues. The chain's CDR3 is CASSLRQGNGYTF. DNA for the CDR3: TGTGCCAGCAGCCTCAGACAGGGGAATGGCTACACCTTC.